These 25 T cell receptor beta chains were sequenced from one sample in a study of blood T cell repertoires in COVID-19. Here immunoSEQ multiplex PCR was the method, and the copy in TCRdb shows in-frame clones only, minus some. The repertoire includes about 140,000 clones, 70% to 80% of them detected once, and 4.5% to 5% sits in the top ten. The sample was peripheral blood. The receptors shown here come from a woman older than 75 with active or convalescent COVID-19.

The chain joins TRBV6-4 to TRBJ2-1; 12 bases are shared with TRBD1. From germline, CDR1 is MRHNA and CDR2 SNTAGT. V lost 5 bases and J lost 8; bases outside the gene matches: 4. The CDR3 totals 14 residues. Here the CDR3 DNA reads TGTGCCAGCAGTCCGGGACAGGGGGCCGATGAGCAGTTCTTC. It yields the protein CASSPGQGADEQFF.

The chain combines TRBV18 with TRBJ2-5; the D gene is possibly TRBD1 (7 bases). V was cut by 6 bases and J by 4 bases, with 15 bases left in between. The germline CDR1 and CDR2 sequences are KGHSH and LQKENI. The CDR3 has 14 residues. CDR3 sequence reads: CASSAGQSGETQYF. Written as DNA, the CDR3 is TGTGCCAGCTCGGCGGGACAGTCCGGAGAGACCCAGTACTTC.

The chain is built from TRBV5-5 and TRBJ2-6, with a tentative D call TRBD1 (5 bases). From germline, CDR1 is SGHKS and CDR2 YYEKEE (reference sequence). V lost 8 bases and J 4 bases, leaving 13 bases between the germline ends. This CDR3 spans 14 amino acids. In nucleotides, the CDR3 is TGTGCCAGTCAAGGGGTTCCCGGGGCCAACGTCCTGACTTTC. Translation: CASQGVPGANVLTF. Supplemented by reference TRBV5-5 and TRBJ2-6, the full variable domain reads DAGVTQSPTHLIKTRGQQVTLRCSPISGHKSVSWYQQVLGQGPQFIFQYYEKEERGRGNFPDRFSARQFPNYSSELNVNALLLGDSALYLCASQGVPGANVLTFGAGSRLTVL.

The chain uses TRBV11-2 and TRBJ2-1; tentatively, D is TRBD1 (5 bases). The germline CDR1 and CDR2 sequences are SGHAT and FQNNGV. The CDR3 consists of 11 residues. Trimming cost V 6 bases and J 7 bases, with 7 bases left between them. CDR3 in DNA: TGTGCCAGCAGAAGGGGAAATGAGCAGTTCTTC. Translated: CASRRGNEQFF.

This chain connects TRBV7-8 to TRBJ1-3; D is uncertain. From germline, CDR1 is SGHVS and CDR2 FQNEAQ. The CDR3 sequence is 14 residues long. The V gene lost 2 bases and the J gene lost 0 bases, with 5 bases spanning the gap. The CDR3: CASSLSTSGNTIYF. The CDR3 nucleotides are TGTGCCAGCAGCTTATCTACCTCTGGAAACACCATATATTTT. The whole variable domain, remainder taken from reference TRBV7-8 and TRBJ1-3, is GAGVSQSPRYKVAKRGQDVALRCDPISGHVSLFWYQQALGQGPEFLTYFQNEAQLDKSGLPSDRFFAERPEGSVSTLKIQRTQQEDSAVYLCASSLSTSGNTIYFGEGSWLTVV.

The CDR3 spells CASSRNYEQYF. The CDR3 DNA reads as TGTGCCAGCAGCCGTAACTACGAGCAGTACTTC. The rearrangement links TRBV3-1 (or the pseudogene TRBV3-2) to TRBJ2-7; D remains unclear. This CDR3 is built from 11 residues. The germline V and J ends were trimmed by 4 bases and 3 bases, with 4 bases remaining between them. Germline loops: CDR1 LGHDT, CDR2 YNNKEL (reference sequence).

The chain links TRBV7-9 to TRBJ2-3; 8 bases agree with TRBD2. This CDR3 spans 15 amino acids. The V gene end was trimmed by 5 bases and the J gene end by 1 base; junction bases not matched to a gene: 5. Looked up from germline, CDR1 is SEHNR and CDR2 is FQNEAQ (reference sequence). CDR3 in DNA: TGTGCCAGCAGCGCGAGCGGGGGCCGCACAGATACGCAGTATTTT. This codes for CASSASGGRTDTQYF.

This sequence joins TRBV13 and TRBJ2-5; D is perhaps TRBD2 (6 bases). Trimming shortened V by 5 bases and J by 2 bases, and 24 bases separated the two germline ends. The CDR3 extends over 18 amino acids. Germline V lookup: CDR1 PRHDT, CDR2 FYEKMQ (reference sequence). In DNA form, the CDR3 reads TGTGCCAGCAGCATTTTAAGGCCGGGAGTTAAAGAACAAGAGACCCAGTACTTC. Translation: CASSILRPGVKEQETQYF.

The rearrangement links TRBV19 to TRBJ1-2, with TRBD1 matching 7 bases. Germline CDR1 and CDR2: LNHDA and SQIVND (reference sequence). This CDR3 is built from 16 residues. The trim removed 5 bases at V and 2 bases at J, leaving 11 bases unmatched. As DNA, the CDR3 is TGTGCCAGTAGTTCGAACTACAGGGGAAGAAACTATGGCTACACCTTC. Translating it yields CASSSNYRGRNYGYTF.

This sequence joins TRBV5-5 and TRBJ2-7, with 10 nucleotides matching TRBD1. The V gene's germline CDR1 is SGHKS and CDR2 YYEKEE (reference sequence). Trimming removed 5 bases from V and 0 bases from J; junction bases left unmatched: 5. This CDR3 has 15 residues. This chain's CDR3 is CASRIGTGVSYEQYF. CDR3 bases: TGTGCCAGCAGAATCGGGACAGGGGTCTCCTACGAGCAGTACTTC.

In its sample, this clone was seen once. The junction departs from the called germline gene at one end, perhaps through a read error. The rearrangement links TRBV7-9 to TRBJ2-1; 14 bases are shared with TRBD2. Germline values: CDR1 SEHNR, CDR2 FQNEAQ (reference sequence). CDR3 length: 14 residues. CDR3: CASSLTTSGGAEVF. The CDR3 DNA reads as TGTGCCAGCAGCTTGACGACTAGCGGGGGGGCCGAGGTCTTC.

The rearrangement links TRBV5-1 to TRBJ2-5; 8 bases fit TRBD2. The germline V gene encodes CDR1 SGHRS and CDR2 YFSETQ. The trim removed 4 bases at V and 3 bases at J, leaving 5 bases unmatched. The CDR3 is 14 amino acids. CDR3 protein: CASSGSGGKETQYF. In DNA, the CDR3 is TGCGCCAGCAGCGGAAGCGGGGGTAAAGAGACCCAGTACTTC.

The rearrangement joins TRBV6-5 to TRBJ1-2; 8 bases map to TRBD1. Germline V gene lookup returns CDR1 MNHEY and CDR2 SVGAGI. V was clipped by 6 bases and J by 0 bases; unmatched bases: 6. The CDR3 sequence is 15 residues long. The CDR3 reads CASSTPTGANYGYTF. The CDR3 nucleotides read TGTGCCAGCAGCACGCCGACAGGGGCTAACTATGGCTACACCTTC.

The chain uses TRBV4-1 and TRBJ2-3; 9 nucleotides agree with TRBD1. The germline CDR1 and CDR2 sequences are MGHRA and YSYEKL. This CDR3 contains 17 residues. The V gene end was trimmed by 4 bases and the J gene end by 1 base; junction bases not matched to a gene: 9. This chain's CDR3 is CASSLRAWDRGTDTQYF. The CDR3 DNA sequence: TGCGCCAGCAGCCTTCGGGCCTGGGACAGGGGCACAGATACGCAGTATTTT.

This clone appeared a few times. The rearrangement links TRBV7-9 to TRBJ2-1, with 15 bases that match TRBD2. The CDR3 spans 18 residues. The germline gives CDR1 SEHNR, CDR2 FQNEAQ (reference sequence). Trimming removed 5 bases from V and 3 bases from J; junction bases left unmatched: 8. CDR3 sequence: CASSGGLAGGLFYNEQFF. CDR3 sequence (DNA): TGTGCCAGCAGCGGCGGACTAGCGGGGGGGCTGTTCTACAATGAGCAGTTCTTC.

V gene TRBV30 combines with J gene TRBJ1-2, with 9 bases that match TRBD1. Germline V lookup: CDR1 GTSNPN, CDR2 SVGIG (reference sequence). The length of the CDR3 is 15 residues. V lost 1 base, J lost 2 bases, and 5 bases stayed unmatched. The CDR3: CAWSGNRGRNYGYTF. The CDR3 region has the DNA TGTGCCTGGAGTGGGAACAGGGGGCGGAACTATGGCTACACCTTC.

The CDR3 sequence: CASSQDLRVFSPQHF. In DNA form, the CDR3 reads TGCGCCAGCAGCCAAGATTTGAGGGTTTTTTCGCCCCAGCATTTT. The chain couples TRBV4-1 to TRBJ1-5; D remains ambiguous. Germline-derived CDR1 and CDR2 are MGHRA and YSYEKL. This CDR3 comprises 15 residues. The V end lost 0 bases, the J end lost 9 bases, and 15 bases lay between the germline ends.

The table lists this clone with a count of one. V is TRBV28 and J is TRBJ2-1; D possibly corresponds to TRBD1 (5 bases). The V gene lost 2 bases and the J gene lost 6 bases, with 11 bases spanning the gap. The CDR3 runs to 14 residues. Germline lookup yields CDR1 MDHEN and CDR2 SYDVKM. CDR3 coding DNA: TGTGCCAGCAGTTTAAGGGGTTCCGGCAATGAGCAGTTCTTC. Protein: CASSLRGSGNEQFF. Using reference TRBV28 and TRBJ2-1 for the parts outside the CDR3, the full variable domain is DVKVTQSSRYLVKRTGEKVFLECVQDMDHENMFWYRQDPGLGLRLIYFSYDVKMKEKGDIPEGYSVSREKKERFSLILESASTNQTSMYLCASSLRGSGNEQFFGPGTRLTVL.

In DNA, the CDR3 is TGTGCCAGCAGTTTATTGGGAGGGACGGGCTCTGGAAACACCATATATTTT. It is translated as CASSLLGGTGSGNTIYF. The genes are TRBV28 and TRBJ1-3, with D possibly TRBD1 on 5 matching bases. V was pared by 1 base and J by 0 bases, with 13 bases between. The CDR3 covers 17 residues. In germline, CDR1 is MDHEN, CDR2 SYDVKM.

The CDR3 DNA reads TGTGCCAGCAGCTTGGCCGGCGGGGGAATAGGATCTGGAAACACCATATATTTT. Protein: CASSLAGGGIGSGNTIYF. The genes are TRBV5-6 and TRBJ1-3; perhaps TRBD1 as D (5 bases). With 0 bases removed from V and 1 base from J, the gap between germline ends came to 17 bases. In germline, CDR1 is SGHDT, CDR2 YYEEEE. This CDR3 comprises 18 residues. The whole variable domain, filled in from reference TRBV5-6 and TRBJ1-3, reads DAGVTQSPTHLIKTRGQQVTLRCSPKSGHDTVSWYQQALGQGPQFIFQYYEEEERQRGNFPDRFSGHQFPNYSSELNVNALLLGDSALYLCASSLAGGGIGSGNTIYFGEGSWLTVV.

The gene calls are TRBV10-2 and TRBJ1-5; TRBD1 agrees at 8 bases. Germline lookup yields CDR1 WSHSY and CDR2 SAAADI. CDR3 size: 14 residues. The junction had 5 bases not matched to a gene; V was cut back by 4 bases and J by 6 bases. The CDR3 nucleotides read TGCGCCAGCAGTGCCACAGGGGGAGTTCAGCCCCAGCATTTT. It codes for CASSATGGVQPQHF.

The count of this clone is one. The V call is TRBV19, the J call TRBJ2-3; D is possibly TRBD2 (5 bases). CDR3 size: 17 residues. V lost 1 base and J 8 bases, leaving 22 bases between the germline ends. Germline values: CDR1 LNHDA, CDR2 SQIVND (reference sequence). This chain's CDR3 is CASSIGTAAGPAGTQYF. The CDR3 bases are TGTGCCAGTAGTATAGGAACCGCCGCGGGTCCAGCCGGTACGCAGTATTTT.

The rearrangement links TRBV11-1 to TRBJ1-4; D gene ambiguous. Germline V gives CDR1 SGHAT, CDR2 FQDESV (reference sequence). The CDR3 is 14 amino acids. V was clipped by 5 bases and J by 4 bases, with 11 bases between them. CDR3: CASSLNTVNEKLFF. CDR3 DNA sequence: TGTGCCAGCAGCCTGAACACCGTTAATGAAAAACTGTTTTTT.

The chain recombines TRBV7-2 with TRBJ2-1, with D tentatively TRBD1 (5 bases). The CDR3 is 13 residues long. From germline, CDR1 is SGHTA and CDR2 FQGNSA. The V gene lost 3 bases and the J gene lost 12 bases, with 15 bases spanning the gap. The CDR3 nucleotides read TGTGCCAGCAGCTTTCAGGGAACGGTGGGGCAGTTCTTC. It is translated as CASSFQGTVGQFF.

V usage is TRBV10-3 and J usage is TRBJ1-6; D uncertain. V was pared by 3 bases and J by 9 bases, with 6 bases between. CDR3 length: 12 residues. CDR1 and CDR2 (germline): ENHRY, SYGVKD. The CDR3 loop is CAISDRSSPLHF. For the CDR3, the DNA is TGTGCCATCAGTGATAGGAGTTCACCCCTCCACTTT.